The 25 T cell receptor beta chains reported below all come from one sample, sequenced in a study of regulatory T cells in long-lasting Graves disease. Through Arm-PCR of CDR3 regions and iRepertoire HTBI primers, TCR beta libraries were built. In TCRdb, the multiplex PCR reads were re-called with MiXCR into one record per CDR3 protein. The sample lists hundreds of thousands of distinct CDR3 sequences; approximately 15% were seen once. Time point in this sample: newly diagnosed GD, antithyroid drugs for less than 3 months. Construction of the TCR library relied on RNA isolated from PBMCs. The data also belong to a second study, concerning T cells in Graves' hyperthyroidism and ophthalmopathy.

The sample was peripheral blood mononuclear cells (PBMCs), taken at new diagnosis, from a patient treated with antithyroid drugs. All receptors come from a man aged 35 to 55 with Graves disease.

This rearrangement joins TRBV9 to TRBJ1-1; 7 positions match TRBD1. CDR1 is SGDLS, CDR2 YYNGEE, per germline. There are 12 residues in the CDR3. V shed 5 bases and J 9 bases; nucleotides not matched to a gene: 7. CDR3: CASRPNRGQAFF. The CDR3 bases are TGTGCCAGCAGACCAAACAGGGGACAAGCTTTCTTT. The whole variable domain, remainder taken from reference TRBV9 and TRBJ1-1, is DSGVTQTPKHLITATGQRVTLRCSPRSGDLSVYWYQQSLDQGLQFLIQYYNGEERAKGNILERFSAQQFPDLHSELNLSSLELGDSALYFCASRPNRGQAFFGQGTRLTVV.

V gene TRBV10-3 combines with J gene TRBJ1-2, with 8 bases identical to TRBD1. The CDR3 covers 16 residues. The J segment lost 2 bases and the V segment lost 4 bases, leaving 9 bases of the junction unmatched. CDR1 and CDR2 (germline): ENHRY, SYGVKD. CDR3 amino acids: CAISGGQGDGNYGYTF. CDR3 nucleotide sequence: TGTGCCATCAGTGGCGGACAGGGCGATGGAAACTATGGCTACACCTTC.

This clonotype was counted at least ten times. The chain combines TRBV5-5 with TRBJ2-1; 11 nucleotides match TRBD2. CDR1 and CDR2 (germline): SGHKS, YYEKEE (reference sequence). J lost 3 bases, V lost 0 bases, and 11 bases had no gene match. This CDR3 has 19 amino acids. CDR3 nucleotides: TGTGCCAGCAGCTTGGTTCTCCCTAGCGGGGGGCCACGCTACAATGAGCAGTTCTTC. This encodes CASSLVLPSGGPRYNEQFF.

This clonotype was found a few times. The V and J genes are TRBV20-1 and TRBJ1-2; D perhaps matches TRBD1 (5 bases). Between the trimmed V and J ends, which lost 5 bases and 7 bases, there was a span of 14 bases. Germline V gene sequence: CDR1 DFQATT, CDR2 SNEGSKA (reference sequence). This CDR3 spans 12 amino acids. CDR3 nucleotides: TGCAGTGCTGGGCGGCAGGGCAGTGGCTACACCTTC. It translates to CSAGRQGSGYTF.

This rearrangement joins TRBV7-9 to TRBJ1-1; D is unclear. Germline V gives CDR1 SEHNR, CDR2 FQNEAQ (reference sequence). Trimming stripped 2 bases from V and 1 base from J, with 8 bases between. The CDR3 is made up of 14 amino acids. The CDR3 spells CASSLSRQNTEAFF. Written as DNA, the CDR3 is TGTGCCAGCAGCTTATCCCGGCAGAACACTGAAGCTTTCTTT.

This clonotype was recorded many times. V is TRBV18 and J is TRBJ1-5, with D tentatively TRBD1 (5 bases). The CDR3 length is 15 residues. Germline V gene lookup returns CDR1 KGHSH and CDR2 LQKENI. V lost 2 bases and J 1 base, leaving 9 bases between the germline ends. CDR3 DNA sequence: TGTGCCAGCTCACCAACGGGGGGAAGCAATCAGCCCCAGCATTTT. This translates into CASSPTGGSNQPQHF. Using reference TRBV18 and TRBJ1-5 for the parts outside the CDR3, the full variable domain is NAGVMQNPRHLVRRRGQEARLRCSPMKGHSHVYWYRQLPEEGLKFMVYLQKENIIDESGMPKERFSAEFPKEGPSILRIQQVVRGDSAAYFCASSPTGGSNQPQHFGDGTRLSIL.

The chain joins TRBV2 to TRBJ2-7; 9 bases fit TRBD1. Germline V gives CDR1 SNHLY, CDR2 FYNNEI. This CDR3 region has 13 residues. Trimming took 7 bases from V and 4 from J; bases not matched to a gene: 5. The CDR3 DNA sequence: TGTGCCAGCACCCGGGACAGGGCATACGAGCAGTACTTC. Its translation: CASTRDRAYEQYF.

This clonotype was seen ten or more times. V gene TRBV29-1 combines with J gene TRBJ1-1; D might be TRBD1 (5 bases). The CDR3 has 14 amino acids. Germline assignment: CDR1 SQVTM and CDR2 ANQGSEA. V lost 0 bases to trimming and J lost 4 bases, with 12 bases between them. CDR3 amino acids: CSVEESAGLTEAFF. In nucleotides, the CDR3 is TGCAGCGTTGAAGAGTCAGCAGGGCTCACTGAAGCTTTCTTT.

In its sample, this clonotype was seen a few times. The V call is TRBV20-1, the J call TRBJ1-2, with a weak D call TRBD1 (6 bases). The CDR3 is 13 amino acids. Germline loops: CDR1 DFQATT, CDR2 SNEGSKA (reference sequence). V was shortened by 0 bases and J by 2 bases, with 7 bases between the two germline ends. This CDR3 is CSARDTGNYGYTF. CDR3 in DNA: TGCAGTGCTAGAGATACAGGGAACTATGGCTACACCTTC.

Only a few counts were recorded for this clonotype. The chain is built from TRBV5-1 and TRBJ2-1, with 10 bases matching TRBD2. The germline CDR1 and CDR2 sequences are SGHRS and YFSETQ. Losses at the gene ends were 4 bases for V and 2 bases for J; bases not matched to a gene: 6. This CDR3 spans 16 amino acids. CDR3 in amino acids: CASSNLLAGPYNEQFF. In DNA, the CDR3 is TGCGCCAGCAGCAACCTACTAGCGGGGCCCTACAATGAGCAGTTCTTC.

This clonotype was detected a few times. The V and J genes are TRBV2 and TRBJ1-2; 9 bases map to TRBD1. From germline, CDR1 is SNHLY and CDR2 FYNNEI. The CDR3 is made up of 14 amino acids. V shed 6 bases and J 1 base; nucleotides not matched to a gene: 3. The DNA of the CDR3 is TGTGCCAGCAGCTGGGACAGGGTTAACTATGGCTACACCTTC. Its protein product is CASSWDRVNYGYTF.

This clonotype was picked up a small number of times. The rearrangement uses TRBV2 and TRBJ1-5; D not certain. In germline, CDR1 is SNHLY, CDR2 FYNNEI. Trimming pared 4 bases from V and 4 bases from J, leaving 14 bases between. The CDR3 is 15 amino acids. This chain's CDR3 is CASSGALRGNQPQHF. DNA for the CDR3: TGTGCCAGCAGTGGGGCGCTACGGGGTAATCAGCCCCAGCATTTT.

CDR3 amino acids: CASSLFTGPGELFF. The CDR3 region has the DNA TGTGCCAGCAGTTTATTTACGGGTCCCGGGGAGCTGTTTTTT. This rearrangement joins TRBV27 to TRBJ2-2; D uncertain. In germline, CDR1 is MNHEY, CDR2 SMNVEV (reference sequence). V lost 1 base and J lost 6, with 9 bases in between. This CDR3 comprises 14 residues.

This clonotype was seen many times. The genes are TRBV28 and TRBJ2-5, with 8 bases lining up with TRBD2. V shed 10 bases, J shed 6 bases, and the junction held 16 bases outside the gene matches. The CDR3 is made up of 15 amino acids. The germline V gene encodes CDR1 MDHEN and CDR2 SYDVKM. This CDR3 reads CATDGGGTPRKTQYF. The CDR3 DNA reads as TGTGCCACCGACGGGGGGGGGACTCCCCGTAAGACCCAGTACTTC.

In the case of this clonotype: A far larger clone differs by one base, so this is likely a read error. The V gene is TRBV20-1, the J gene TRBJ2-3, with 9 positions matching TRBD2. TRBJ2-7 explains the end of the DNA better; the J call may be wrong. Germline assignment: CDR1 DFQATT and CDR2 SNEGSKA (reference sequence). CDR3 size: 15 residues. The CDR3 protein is CSARALGLAWGEQYF. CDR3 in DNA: TGCAGTGCTAGAGCTTTGGGACTAGCCTGGGGGGAGCAGTACTTC.

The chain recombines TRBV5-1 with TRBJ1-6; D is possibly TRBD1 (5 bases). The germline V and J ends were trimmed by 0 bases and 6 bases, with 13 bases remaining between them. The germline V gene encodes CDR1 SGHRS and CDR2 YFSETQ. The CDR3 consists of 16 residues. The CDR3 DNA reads TGCGCCAGCAGCTTGGGTTCCAGGGCGGTTAATTCACCCCTCCACTTT. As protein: CASSLGSRAVNSPLHF.

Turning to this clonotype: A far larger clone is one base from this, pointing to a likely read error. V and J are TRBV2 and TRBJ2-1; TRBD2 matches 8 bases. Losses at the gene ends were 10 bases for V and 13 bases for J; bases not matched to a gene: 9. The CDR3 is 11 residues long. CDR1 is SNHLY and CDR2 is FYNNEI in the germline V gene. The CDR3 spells CATVERETQFF. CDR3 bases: TGTGCCACCGTTGAGCGGGAGACCCAGTTCTTC.

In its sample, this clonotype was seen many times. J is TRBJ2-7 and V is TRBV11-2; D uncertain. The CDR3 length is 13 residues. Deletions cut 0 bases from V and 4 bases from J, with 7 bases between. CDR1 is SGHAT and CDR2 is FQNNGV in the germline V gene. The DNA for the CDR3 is TGTGCCAGCAGCTTAGATATCGGGTACGAGCAGTACTTC. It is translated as CASSLDIGYEQYF.

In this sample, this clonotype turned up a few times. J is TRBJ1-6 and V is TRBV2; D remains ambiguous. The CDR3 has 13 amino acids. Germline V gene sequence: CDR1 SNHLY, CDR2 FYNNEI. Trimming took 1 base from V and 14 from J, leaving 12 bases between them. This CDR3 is CASSEVRPVALHF. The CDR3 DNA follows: TGTGCCAGCAGTGAAGTCCGGCCGGTCGCCCTCCACTTT.

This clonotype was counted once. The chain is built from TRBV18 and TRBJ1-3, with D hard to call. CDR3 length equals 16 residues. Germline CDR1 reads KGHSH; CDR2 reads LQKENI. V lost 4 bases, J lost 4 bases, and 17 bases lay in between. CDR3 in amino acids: CASSHGLEPQGNTIYF. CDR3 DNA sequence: TGTGCCAGCTCACATGGGTTAGAGCCTCAAGGAAACACCATATATTTT.

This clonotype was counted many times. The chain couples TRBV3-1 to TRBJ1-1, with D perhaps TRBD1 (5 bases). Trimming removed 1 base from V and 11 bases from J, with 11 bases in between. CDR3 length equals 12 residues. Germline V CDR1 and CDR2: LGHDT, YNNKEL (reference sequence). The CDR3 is CASSQGGLAAFF. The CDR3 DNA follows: TGTGCCAGCAGCCAAGGGGGGTTAGCGGCTTTCTTT.

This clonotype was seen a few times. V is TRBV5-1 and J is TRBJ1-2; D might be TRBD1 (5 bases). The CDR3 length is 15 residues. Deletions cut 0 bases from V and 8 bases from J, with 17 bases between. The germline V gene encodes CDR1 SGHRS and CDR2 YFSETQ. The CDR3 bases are TGCGCCAGCAGCTTGGTCGGAGGCAGGGTTGGCGGCTACACCTTC. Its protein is CASSLVGGRVGGYTF.

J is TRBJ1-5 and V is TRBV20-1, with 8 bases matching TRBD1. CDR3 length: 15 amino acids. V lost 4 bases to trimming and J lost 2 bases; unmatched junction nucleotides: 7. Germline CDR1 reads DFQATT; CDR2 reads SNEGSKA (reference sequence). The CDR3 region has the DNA TGCAGTGCTAAATCGGACAGGGCTCGCAATCAGCCCCAGCATTTT. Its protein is CSAKSDRARNQPQHF.

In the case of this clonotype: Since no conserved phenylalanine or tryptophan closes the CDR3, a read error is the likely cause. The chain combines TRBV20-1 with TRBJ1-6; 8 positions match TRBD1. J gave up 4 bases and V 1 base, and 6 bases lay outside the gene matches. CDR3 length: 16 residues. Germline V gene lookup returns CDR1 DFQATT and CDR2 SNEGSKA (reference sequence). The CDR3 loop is CSARVPTGVYNSPLHL. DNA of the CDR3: TGCAGTGCTAGAGTCCCGACAGGGGTGTATAATTCACCCCTCCACCTT.

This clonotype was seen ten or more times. The DNA of the CDR3 is TGTGCCAGCAGTTACCCAGAAGGGGGGGGGGGAAACCTCTTTGGTCCTTCTGGGGCCAACGTCCTGACTTTC. This codes for CASSYPEGGGGNLFGPSGANVLTF. This chain uses TRBV6-2 or TRBV6-3 with TRBJ2-6, with a weak D call TRBD2 (7 bases). V shed 2 bases and J shed 1 base, with 33 bases lying between them. This CDR3 comprises 24 residues. CDR1 is MNHEY, CDR2 SVGEGT, per germline.